One and the same sample provided the 15 T cell receptor beta chains below, sequenced in a study of shared clonotypes between healthy human individuals. Sequencing was performed with immunoSEQ multiplex PCR; in TCRdb, only in-frame clones are kept and a portion is missing. The table includes some 900,000 clones, 60% to 85% detected once. Material for sequencing was memory CD4+ T cells sorted from blood. The subset is: CD45RA-negative fraction. The receptor set was obtained from a man aged 18 to 35 in good health.

The chain combines TRBV4-1 with TRBJ2-7; maybe TRBD2 (6 bases). This CDR3 contains 13 residues. Germline lookup yields CDR1 MGHRA and CDR2 YSYEKL. Trimming removed 2 bases at V and 3 bases at J, with 8 bases between. CDR3 bases: TGCGCCAGCAGCCAACCCGGGAGCTACGAGCAGTACTTC. This gives the protein CASSQPGSYEQYF.

The chain couples TRBV6-6 to TRBJ1-2, with D possibly being TRBD1 (5 bases). Germline V lookup: CDR1 MNHNY, CDR2 SVGAGI (reference sequence). The length of the CDR3 is 16 residues. Trimming took 0 bases from V and 2 from J, leaving 13 bases between them. The CDR3 reads CASSYSTAPQNYGYTF. The CDR3 DNA follows: TGTGCCAGCAGTTACTCGACAGCGCCGCAGAACTATGGCTACACCTTC.

The J gene is TRBJ1-1, the V gene TRBV5-6; 8 positions match TRBD1. V was pared by 5 bases and J by 7 bases, with 19 bases of the junction left unmatched. The CDR3 runs 17 residues. Germline loops: CDR1 SGHDT, CDR2 YYEEEE. The CDR3 loop reads CASREFQAFRGRGEAFF. The CDR3 DNA reads as TGTGCCAGCAGGGAATTCCAAGCCTTCAGGGGGCGAGGTGAAGCTTTCTTT.

The CDR3 loop reads CASSGWGILTDTQYF. Written as DNA, the CDR3 is TGTGCCAGCAGTGGGTGGGGGATCCTCACAGATACGCAGTATTTT. The chain links TRBV6-1 to TRBJ2-3, with D perhaps TRBD1 or TRBD2 (5 bases each). Germline CDR1 is MNHNS and CDR2 is SASEGT. V was cut by 4 bases and J by 2 bases, with 13 bases left in between. The CDR3 runs 15 residues.

The chain couples TRBV23-1 to TRBJ1-6; tentatively, D is TRBD1 (5 bases). TRBV23-1 is placed among ORFs of uncertain function. Trimming removed 6 bases from V and 9 bases from J, with 18 bases in between. This CDR3 contains 15 residues. The CDR3 reads CASSPRGRFGSPLHF. In DNA, the CDR3 is TGCGCCAGCAGCCCCCGGGGCAGGTTTGGTTCACCCCTCCACTTT.

This rearrangement joins TRBV6-1 to TRBJ1-2; 11 positions match TRBD1. The CDR3 sequence is 16 residues long. Unmatched junction bases numbered 9, after V lost 3 bases and J lost 6 bases. CDR1 and CDR2 (germline): MNHNS, SASEGT. DNA of the CDR3: TGTGCCAGCAGTGACAGGATGGGACAGGGGGGCGATGGCTACACCTTC. This encodes CASSDRMGQGGDGYTF.

This clone is a singleton in its sample. This rearrangement joins TRBV7-8 to TRBJ2-1; D gene ambiguous. The CDR3 loop spans 11 amino acids. Germline CDR1 reads SGHVS; CDR2 reads FQNEAQ. The germline V and J ends were trimmed by 1 base and 9 bases, with 4 bases remaining between them. The CDR3 DNA follows: TGTGCCAGCAGCTTAGTGGTTGAGCAGTTCTTC. Amino acids: CASSLVVEQFF.

This clone has a handful of counts. The genes are TRBV11-3 and TRBJ2-3, with 8 bases identical to TRBD1. The CDR3 runs to 15 residues. Looked up from germline, CDR1 is SGHNT and CDR2 is YENEEA. V shed 5 bases and J 3 bases; nucleotides not matched to a gene: 7. CDR3: CASSPAGQGTDTQYF. The CDR3 nucleotides read TGTGCCAGCAGCCCCGCCGGACAGGGAACAGATACGCAGTATTTT.

The rearrangement links TRBV4-1 to TRBJ1-6; D not resolved. The CDR3 sequence is 17 residues long. V was trimmed by 0 bases and J by 9 bases, leaving 18 bases between them. The germline gives CDR1 MGHRA, CDR2 YSYEKL. CDR3: CASSQDGEWRMVSPLHF. CDR3 in DNA: TGCGCCAGCAGCCAAGATGGGGAGTGGCGTATGGTTTCACCCCTCCACTTT.

Written as DNA, the CDR3 is TGTGCCAGCACACGACCGGGACAGGGAAACACCGGGGAGCTGTTTTTT. Translated, it gives CASTRPGQGNTGELFF. The V call is TRBV19, the J call TRBJ2-2; 9 bases line up with TRBD1. V was pared by 9 bases and J by 2 bases, with 10 bases of the junction left unmatched. The germline CDR1 and CDR2 sequences are LNHDA and SQIVND (reference sequence). The length of the CDR3 is 16 residues.

This chain uses TRBV30 with TRBJ1-4; D is undetermined. CDR3 length: 14 amino acids. Trimming left V 1 base short and J 4 bases short, with 10 bases between. Germline values: CDR1 GTSNPN, CDR2 SVGIG (reference sequence). The CDR3 protein is CAWSDGNGNEKLFF. CDR3 nucleotide sequence: TGTGCCTGGAGTGATGGCAATGGTAATGAAAAACTGTTTTTT.

This chain links TRBV28 with TRBJ1-6; TRBD1 is a possible D gene (6 bases). Trimming took off 6 bases at V and 0 bases at J, with 12 bases between the two ends. The CDR3 runs 16 residues. Germline V gene lookup returns CDR1 MDHEN and CDR2 SYDVKM. The DNA for the CDR3 is TGTGCCAGCAGCGTAGGGGGAAGCTCCTATAATTCACCCCTCCACTTT. It is translated as CASSVGGSSYNSPLHF.

This clone was detected only once. The chain is built from TRBV10-2 and TRBJ2-5; no reliable D call. In germline, CDR1 is WSHSY, CDR2 SAAADI. The CDR3 covers 11 residues. With 4 bases removed from V and 9 bases from J, the gap between germline ends came to 9 bases. CDR3 nucleotides: TGCGCCAGCAGTGGGGGATGGGCCCAGTACTTC. Its translation: CASSGGWAQYF.

About this clone: An end of the junction does not agree with germline; a read error may underlie this. The chain joins TRBV7-7 to TRBJ2-1, with D possibly TRBD2 on 5 matching bases. Germline V gene data show CDR1 as SSHAT and CDR2 as FNYEAQ (reference sequence). The CDR3 runs to 18 residues. In nucleotides, the CDR3 is TGTGCTAGCAGCCCGGACCCCGGGGTGCAGAATCCCTACAATGAGCAGTTCTTC. It translates to CASSPDPGVQNPYNEQFF.

The V and J genes are TRBV6-1 and TRBJ1-6; D call uncertain. Deletions cut 3 bases from V and 0 bases from J, with 12 bases between. Germline lookup yields CDR1 MNHNS and CDR2 SASEGT. The CDR3 contains 17 residues. The CDR3 spells CASSDGLGSSYNSPLHF. In nucleotides, the CDR3 is TGTGCCAGCAGTGATGGTCTGGGAAGCTCCTATAATTCACCCCTCCACTTT.